This is a list of T cell receptor delta chains from one sample in a study of Vδ1+ human thymocytes. TCRdb applied CATT to the multiplex PCR reads for clone calling. The sample records about 25,000 delta-chain clones, approximately 7% being singletons. Input material: Vdelta1+ gamma-delta thymocytes from the thymus. All receptors derive from a girl less than two years old who had congenital heart surgery. Each CDR3 is given with its conserved first and last residue. A D gene is named only where the DNA matches it firmly. Size is stated for part of the rows, as once, few or many counts, or as a class when the clone is expanded.

d_gene | j_gene | abundance | v_gene | CDR3aa | CDR3nt
TRDD2 | TRDJ1 | . | TRDV1 | CALGGGFLRSLGKVCTDKLIF | TGTGCTCTTGGGGGAGGCTTCCTACGGTCACTGGGAAAGGTTTGTACCGATAAACTCATCTTT
TRDD3 | TRDJ1 | . | TRDV1 | CALGELRKNPHWGICTDKLIF | TGTGCTCTTGGGGAACTACGTAAGAACCCCCACTGGGGGATATGTACCGATAAACTCATCTTT
. | TRDJ1 | few | TRDV1 | CALGERFLHLPGWGNHTDKLIF | TGTGCTCTTGGGGAACGTTTCCTACACTTACCAGGGTGGGGGAACCACACCGATAAACTCATCTTT
. | TRDJ1 | . | TRDV1 | CALGETTPRGYYTDKLIF | TGTGCTCTTGGGGAGACGACGCCCCGGGGGTACTACACCGATAAACTCATCTTT
TRDD3 | TRDJ1 | few | TRDV2 | CARDTEAVLGDGAWDKLIF | TGTGCCCGTGACACCGAGGCTGTACTGGGGGATGGCGCGTGGGATAAACTCATCTTT
TRDD3 | TRDJ1 | few | TRDV1 | CALGAYIPARLGIPSYTDKLIF | TGTGCTCTTGGGGCCTACATTCCGGCCCGGCTGGGGATACCGTCGTACACCGATAAACTCATCTTT
TRDD3 | TRDJ1 | . | TRDV1 | CALGAHSGGYAADKLIF | TGTGCTCTTGGGGCCCACTCTGGGGGATACGCGGCCGATAAACTCATCTTT
TRDD3 | TRDJ1 | . | TRDV1 | CALGELLLQLGDSDKLIF | TGTGCTCTTGGGGAACTCCTCCTACAACTGGGGGATTCCGATAAACTCATCTTT
TRDD3 | TRDJ1 | few | TRDV2 | CACAFAGGYEVADKLIF | TGTGCCTGTGCGTTTGCTGGGGGATACGAAGTAGCCGATAAACTCATCTTT
. | TRDJ1 | . | TRDV1 | CALGEFYRRTDKLIF | TGTGCTCTTGGGGAATTCTACCGTCGCACCGATAAACTCATCTTT
. | TRDJ1 | . | TRDV1 | CALASPPLPLIF | TGTGCTCTTGCCTCTCCGCCTCTTCCCCTCATCTTC
TRDD3 | TRDJ1 | few | TRDV1 | CALGEPWSSYWGPDKLIF | TGTGCTCTTGGGGAACCCTGGTCTTCGTACTGGGGGCCCGATAAACTCATCTTT
TRDD2 | TRDJ1 | few | TRDV1 | CALGDRPSYGSGIRRGFGLIF | TGTGCTCTTGGGGACCGGCCTTCCTACGGCAGTGGGATCCGCCGCGGTTTTGGACTCATCTTT
TRDD3 | TRDJ1 | few | TRDV1 | CALTLSTGGYRTDKLIF | TGTGCTCTCACTTTGTCCACTGGGGGATACCGCACCGATAAACTCATCTTT
TRDD3 | TRDJ1 | few | TRDV1 | CALGEYSYDQNTGGYTDKLIF | TGTGCTCTTGGGGAATATTCCTACGACCAAAATACTGGGGGATACACCGATAAACTCATCTTT
TRDD3 | TRDJ1 | . | TRDV1 | CALGEFSSPMITGGPDKLIF | TGTGCTCTTGGGGAATTCTCATCCCCGATGATTACTGGGGGGCCCGATAAACTCATCTTT
TRDD3 | TRDJ1 | . | TRDV1 | CALGERSALRTGGWLMGYTDKLIF | TGTGCTCTTGGGGAACGCTCGGCCCTACGGACTGGGGGATGGCTAATGGGGTACACCGATAAACTCATCTTT
. | TRDJ1 | . | TRDV1 | CALGIWRDLLQGEDKPIF | TGTGCTCTTGGGATCTGGAGGGATCTCCTACAAGGGGAAGATAAACCCATCTTT
. | TRDJ1 | few | TRDV1 | CALGDTPFMGGYTDKLIF | TGTGCTCTTGGGGACACCCCTTTTATGGGGGGTTACACCGATAAACTCATCTTT
. | TRDJ1 | few | TRDV1 | CALGFLFGTYTDKLIF | TGTGCTCTTGGGTTTCTGTTTGGGACTTACACCGATAAACTCATCTTT
. | TRDJ1 | . | TRDV1 | CALEYVYPGKSPSPIDTDKLIF | TGTGCTCTTGAGTACGTTTACCCCGGAAAATCTCCGAGCCCAATAGACACCGATAAACTCATCTTT
TRDD3 | TRDJ1 | . | TRDV1 | CALGPCLVSTPRTGGFGDTDKLIF | TGTGCTCTTGGTCCCTGCCTAGTTTCTACACCCCGTACTGGGGGATTCGGGGACACCGATAAACTCATCTTT
. | TRDJ1 | few | TRDV1 | CALETPTTSTPKLIF | TGTGCTCTAGAAACCCCTACGACGTCAACACCTAAACTCATCTTT
TRDD3 | TRDJ1 | medium-sized | TRDV2 | CACDTAFVGDTNTDKLIF | TGTGCCTGTGACACCGCCTTTGTGGGGGATACGAATACCGATAAACTCATCTTT
TRDD3 | TRDJ1 | few | TRDV1 | CALAPHSNRIRKLTDKLIF | TGTGCTCTTGCCCCCCACTCGAATAGGATACGGAAACTTACCGATAAACTCATCTTT
TRDD3 | TRDJ1 | few | TRDV1 | CALGELVNTAVLGDSPTDKLIF | TGTGCTCTTGGGGAACTAGTAAATACGGCCGTACTGGGGGATAGCCCCACCGATAAACTCATCTTT
TRDD3 | TRDJ1 | few | TRDV1 | CALGELRLGGIRGYTDKLIF | TGTGCTCTTGGGGAACTAAGGCTCGGGGGGATCCGAGGCTACACCGATAAACTCATCTTT
TRDD3 | TRDJ1 | . | TRDV1 | CALGEPWDPSWGLHGNDKLIF | TGTGCTCTTGGGGAACCCTGGGATCCTAGCTGGGGGTTACACGGCAACGATAAACTCATCTTT
. | TRDJ1 | few | TRDV1 | CALGTRPPLGGPEYTDKLIF | TGTGCTCTTGGTACGCGTCCGCCCCTTGGGGGCCCAGAGTACACCGATAAACTCATCTTT
. | TRDJ1 | . | TRDV1 | CALGVPAPTEYLGGRELIF | TGTGCTCTTGGGGTCCCGGCTCCTACCGAATACTTGGGCGGGCGGGAACTCATCTTT
TRDD3 | TRDJ1 | . | TRDV1 | CALGELIHSGDRWGIYTDKLIF | TGTGCTCTTGGGGAACTAATCCACTCGGGGGATAGATGGGGGATATACACCGATAAACTCATCTTT
TRDD3 | TRDJ1 | . | TRDV1 | CALGELPTLGDMTLYTDKLIF | TGTGCTCTTGGGGAACTCCCTACACTGGGGGATATGACCCTGTACACCGATAAACTCATCTTT
TRDD3 | TRDJ1 | . | TRDV1 | CALGDFLSPRYWGMYTDKLIF | TGTGCTCTTGGGGATTTCCTTTCCCCCCGTTACTGGGGGATGTACACCGATAAACTCATCTTT
TRDD2 | TRDJ1 | . | TRDV1 | CALGEPSYLWGAQSQRDKLIF | TGTGCTCTTGGGGAGCCTTCCTATCTTTGGGGGGCACAGTCCCAGCGAGATAAACTCATCTTT
TRDD3 | TRDJ1 | few | TRDV1 | CALGERLGILPTGGEVDKPIF | TGTGCTCTTGGGGAACGTCTAGGGATTTTACCTACTGGGGGAGAGGTCGATAAACCCATCTTT
. | TRDJ1 | few | TRDV1 | CALGGPGGPSWGWAYTDKLIF | TGTGCTCTTGGGGGCCCCGGAGGGCCTTCTTGGGGATGGGCCTACACCGATAAACTCATCTTT
TRDD3 | TRDJ1 | . | TRDV1 | CALGEHVLGDQRYTDKLIF | TGTGCTCTTGGGGAGCACGTACTGGGGGATCAAAGGTACACCGATAAACTCATCTTT
. | TRDJ1 | few | TRDV1 | CALGELILPSYALGDLADKLIF | TGTGCTCTTGGGGAACTAATCCTTCCTAGTTATGCGCTGGGGGATTTAGCCGATAAACTCATCTTT
. | TRDJ1 | . | TRDV1 | CALGTSLGLYTDKLIF | TGTGCTCTTGGGACCTCACTGGGCCTGTACACCGATAAACTCATCTTT
TRDD2 | TRDJ1 | few | TRDV1 | CALGAPFLSVYTDKLIF | TGTGCTCTTGGAGCACCCTTCCTTTCTGTGTACACCGATAAACTCATCTTT
. | TRDJ1 | . | TRDV1 | CALGNPWLHTDKLIF | TGTGCTCTTGGGAACCCTTGGCTGCACACCGATAAACTCATCTTT
. | TRDJ1 | medium-sized | TRDV2 | CACDCLTFDTDKLIF | TGTGCCTGTGACTGTTTGACTTTTGACACCGATAAACTCATCTTT
TRDD3 | TRDJ1 | . | TRDV2 | CAWETVLGDTPYTDKLIF | TGCGCCTGGGAAACTGTACTGGGGGATACGCCGTACACCGATAAACTCATCTTT
. | TRDJ1 | . | TRDV1 | CALGGPGIRFPRTKKLIF | TGTGCTCTTGGGGGCCCGGGCATCCGATTTCCACGGACTAAGAAACTCATCTTT
. | TRDJ1 | few | TRDV1 | CALGEPSYRRPTYGADKLIF | TGTGCTCTTGGGGAACCCTCCTACCGAAGGCCTACTTACGGCGCCGATAAACTCATCTTT